The 15 T cell receptor beta chains given below trace back to one sample, sequenced in a study of blood T cells in healthy people across ages. Combining a sample-barcoded 5' primer with a J-beta primer mix, a second PCR ran for roughly 6 to 12 cycles. TCRdb re-derived calls from the 5' RACE reads in MiXCR, one entry per CDR3 protein. The repertoire consists of hundreds of thousands of distinct CDR3 sequences, with around 31% occurring once and the leading ten covering around a sixth. Specimen: blood. These TCRs come from a woman older than 75 in good health.

In this sample, this clonotype turned up a few times. V and J are TRBV6-5 and TRBJ1-2, with 12 nucleotides matching TRBD1. CDR3 length: 15 amino acids. CDR1 is MNHEY, CDR2 SVGAGI, per germline. J lost 8 bases, V lost 10 bases, and 14 bases had no gene match. For the CDR3, the DNA is TGTGCCACCCGAACGAGGGACAGGGGGCTGGGGGGCTACACCTTC. It translates to CATRTRDRGLGGYTF.

This clonotype showed up just a few times. This sequence joins TRBV7-2 and TRBJ1-2; D gene unclear. The germline V and J ends were trimmed by 5 bases and 8 bases, with 21 bases remaining between them. Germline CDR1 and CDR2: SGHTA and FQGNSA. This CDR3 spans 15 amino acids. The CDR3 region is CASSPGEGINRGYTF. CDR3 coding DNA: TGTGCCAGCAGCCCCGGGGAGGGCATTAATAGGGGCTACACCTTC.

This rearrangement joins TRBV5-4 to TRBJ2-3; D is perhaps TRBD2 (6 bases). Germline CDR1 SGHNT, CDR2 YYREEE (reference sequence). The CDR3 extends over 16 amino acids. The V and J ends lost 2 bases and 4 bases respectively, with 17 bases between them. The CDR3 spells CASSFPARGKADTQYF. The CDR3 DNA sequence: TGTGCCAGCAGCTTCCCGGCTCGGGGGAAAGCAGATACGCAGTATTTT.

J is TRBJ2-7 and V is TRBV7-2; TRBD1 might be the D (5 bases). V lost 4 bases, J lost 3 bases, and 13 bases lay in between. From germline, CDR1 is SGHTA and CDR2 FQGNSA. The CDR3 is 14 residues long. In DNA, the CDR3 is TGTGCCAGCAGCTCCCGACAGTTGAACTACGAGCAGTACTTC. This codes for CASSSRQLNYEQYF.

Ten or more counts support this clonotype. V is TRBV5-6 and J is TRBJ2-4; D ambiguous. Germline CDR1 is SGHDT and CDR2 is YYEEEE. The CDR3 covers 13 residues. The V end lost 0 bases, the J end lost 6 bases, and 7 bases lay between the germline ends. The CDR3 reads CASSLGTLNIQYF. The CDR3 DNA is TGTGCCAGCAGCTTGGGCACACTAAACATTCAGTACTTC.

This clonotype has only a few counts. This clone may be a read error of a much larger clone one base away. The chain recombines TRBV6-1 with TRBJ2-5; 11 nucleotides line up with TRBD1. Germline V gene lookup returns CDR1 MNHNS and CDR2 SASEGT. Unmatched junction bases numbered 14, after V lost 6 bases and J lost 11 bases. The CDR3 is 15 amino acids. CDR3 bases: TGTGCCAGCAGACGGGACAGGGGGTCCTACAATGAGCAGTACTTC. Its protein product is CASRRDRGSYNEQYF.

Only a few counts were recorded for this clonotype. The chain couples TRBV6-6 to TRBJ1-1; possible D gene TRBD1, 5 bases. V was cut by 0 bases and J by 3 bases, with 11 bases left in between. Germline CDR1 reads MNHNY; CDR2 reads SVGAGI (reference sequence). The CDR3 loop spans 15 amino acids. CDR3 in amino acids: CASSYSGGRDTEAFF. CDR3 nucleotides: TGTGCCAGCAGTTACTCCGGGGGGAGGGACACTGAAGCTTTCTTT.

The J gene is TRBJ2-7, the V gene TRBV4-1; 8 nucleotides line up with TRBD2. This CDR3 contains 15 residues. J gave up 4 bases and V 3 bases, and 8 bases lay outside the gene matches. The germline gives CDR1 MGHRA, CDR2 YSYEKL. The CDR3 DNA reads as TGCGCCAGCAGCCAGGCCCGGGGGGGCTTGTACGAGCAGTACTTC. Translated, it gives CASSQARGGLYEQYF.

The CDR3 DNA sequence: TGCGCCAGCAGCCAAGCCTGGGGTAGCTCCTACAATGAGCAGTTCTTC. Encoded protein: CASSQAWGSSYNEQFF. The gene calls are TRBV4-1 and TRBJ2-1; D is unclear. V lost 1 base to trimming and J lost 0 bases, with 10 bases between them. Germline CDR1 reads MGHRA; CDR2 reads YSYEKL. This CDR3 comprises 16 residues.

This clonotype appeared many times. This chain connects TRBV2 to TRBJ1-2; 9 nucleotides match TRBD1. Germline V gene data show CDR1 as SNHLY and CDR2 as FYNNEI. This CDR3 comprises 15 residues. Trimming removed 1 base from V and 3 bases from J; junction bases left unmatched: 3. The CDR3 region is CASSEEGQGYYGYTF. The DNA for the CDR3 is TGTGCCAGCAGTGAAGAAGGACAGGGGTACTATGGCTACACCTTC.

This clonotype was observed at least ten times. The genes are TRBV6-2 or TRBV6-3 and TRBJ2-1; no reliable D call. The ends were cut back, 2 bases at V and 10 bases at J, with 6 bases in the middle. The CDR3 length is 11 residues. The V gene's germline CDR1 is MNHEY and CDR2 SVGEGT. The CDR3 DNA reads as TGTGCCAGCAGTTACGGATACGAGCAGTTCTTC. Translated: CASSYGYEQFF.

This clonotype showed up many times. V is TRBV30 and J is TRBJ2-5; tentative D call: TRBD2 (6 bases). CDR1 GTSNPN and CDR2 SVGIG come from the germline V gene (reference sequence). The V and J ends lost 8 bases and 0 bases respectively, with 13 bases between them. The CDR3 has 13 amino acids. The CDR3 DNA follows: TGTGCCGGAGGGTCCGGATACCAAGAGACCCAGTACTTC. The encoded protein is CAGGSGYQETQYF.

This clonotype was picked up many times. V and J are TRBV7-2 and TRBJ1-2; D might be TRBD1 (6 bases). Trimming left V 5 bases short and J 7 bases short, with 26 bases between. The CDR3 length is 17 residues. Per the germline V gene, CDR1 is SGHTA and CDR2 is FQGNSA. The CDR3 DNA reads TGTGCCAGCAGCAACCGAGGGGGACGTAGGTGGGGTGGTGGCTACACCTTC. Amino acid sequence: CASSNRGGRRWGGGYTF.

This clonotype was seen many times. The V gene is TRBV28, the J gene TRBJ2-3, with 9 bases lining up with TRBD2. The CDR3 totals 16 residues. The germline V gene has CDR1 MDHEN and CDR2 SYDVKM. After removal of 2 bases from V and 6 bases from J, the junction contained 9 bases not matched to a gene. The CDR3 region is CASSLGGGGGADTQYF. In DNA form, the CDR3 reads TGTGCCAGCAGTTTAGGAGGCGGCGGGGGGGCGGATACGCAGTATTTT.

The chain recombines TRBV6-1 with TRBJ2-3, with a tentative D call TRBD2 (6 bases). CDR1 is MNHNS and CDR2 is SASEGT in the germline V gene. The CDR3 consists of 13 residues. Trimming cost V 6 bases and J 2 bases, with 9 bases left between them. In DNA form, the CDR3 reads TGTGCCAGCAGAGGAGGGCTCACAGATACGCAGTATTTT. This gives the protein CASRGGLTDTQYF.